The TCR beta chain under discussion was sequenced for a study of blood T cell repertoires in COVID-19. At the level of the study: Both acute and convalescent COVID-19 samples were obtained from the United States, Italy and Spain.

CDR1 GTSNPN and CDR2 SVGIG come from the germline V gene (reference sequence). Trimming left V 4 bases short and J 1 base short, with 10 bases between. The CDR3 sequence is 13 residues long. The Seattle patients, enrolled during active infection, were followed longitudinally. This clone was seen just once. TCRdb keeps only in-frame clones here, not all; method: immunoSEQ multiplex PCR. This repertoire shows about 210,000 clones, about 85% found once; its top ten account for about 11%. V gene TRBV30 combines with J gene TRBJ1-1, with D possibly being TRBD1 (6 bases). The source of this sequence is an elderly woman with COVID-19, enrolled during active disease. What was sequenced was peripheral blood. As DNA, the CDR3 is TGTGCCTGGAACGGACAGAGGAACACTGAAGCTTTCTTT. Amino acid sequence: CAWNGQRNTEAFF.